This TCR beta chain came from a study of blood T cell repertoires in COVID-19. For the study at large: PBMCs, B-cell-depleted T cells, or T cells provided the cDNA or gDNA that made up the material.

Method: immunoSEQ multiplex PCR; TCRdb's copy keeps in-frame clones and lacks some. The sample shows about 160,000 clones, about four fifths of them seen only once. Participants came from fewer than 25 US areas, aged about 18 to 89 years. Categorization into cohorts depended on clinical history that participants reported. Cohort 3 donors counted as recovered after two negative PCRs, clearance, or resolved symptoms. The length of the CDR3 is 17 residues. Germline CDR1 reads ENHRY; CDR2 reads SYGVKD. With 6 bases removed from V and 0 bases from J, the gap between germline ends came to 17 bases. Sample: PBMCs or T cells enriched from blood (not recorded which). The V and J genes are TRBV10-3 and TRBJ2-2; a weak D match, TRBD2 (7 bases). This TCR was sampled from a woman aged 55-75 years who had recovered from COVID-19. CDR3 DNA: TGTGCCATCAGGGAGGTTCGCGGGGGCACGAACACCGGGGAGCTGTTTTTT. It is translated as CAIREVRGGTNTGELFF.